A single sample is the source of the 18 T cell receptor beta chains below, sequenced in a study of cytomegalovirus exposure and HLA in healthy donors. The PCR ran on 60 Vbeta and 13 Jbeta primers. The protocol was immunoSEQ multiplex PCR, while the TCRdb copy is restricted to in-frame clones and leaves out a portion. The repertoire has about 120,000 clones, approximately 70% of them found once; the top ten carry 8% to 9.5%. What was sequenced was PBMCs. These receptors all stem from a woman in her forties in good health and CMV-seropositive.

The chain combines TRBV12-5 with TRBJ1-3, with 7 bases identical to TRBD1. Germline lookup yields CDR1 LGHNT and CDR2 FRNRAP. With V trimmed by 6 bases and J by 8 bases, 10 bases remained unmatched. This CDR3 comprises 14 residues. CDR3 bases: TGTGCTAGTGGACCGAGACAGGGAGGCGACACCATATATTTT. This codes for CASGPRQGGDTIYF.

The CDR3, as DNA: TGTGCCAGCAGTTCCCCTGGGACAACGAAAACCAATGAGCAGTTCTTC. It yields the protein CASSSPGTTKTNEQFF. J is TRBJ2-1 and V is TRBV5-4; maybe TRBD1 (6 bases). Trimming cost V 5 bases and J 6 bases, with 21 bases left between them. Germline assignment: CDR1 SGHNT and CDR2 YYREEE (reference sequence). The length of the CDR3 is 16 residues.

This clone came up a few times. As DNA, the CDR3 is TGTGCCAGCAGTTATAAACAGAACACCGGGGAGCTGTTTTTT. Translation gives CASSYKQNTGELFF. This chain uses TRBV6-7 with TRBJ2-2, with no clear D. TRBV6-7 counts as an open reading frame of uncertain function. Trimming cost V 3 bases and J 1 base, with 6 bases left between them. The CDR3 sequence is 14 residues long.

The J gene is TRBJ2-7, the V gene TRBV30, with TRBD1 identical over 9 bases. J gave up 2 bases and V 8 bases, and 7 bases lay outside the gene matches. Germline V gene lookup returns CDR1 GTSNPN and CDR2 SVGIG (reference sequence). The CDR3 is made up of 13 amino acids. DNA for the CDR3: TGTGCCCTCGACAGGGGGGAAACCTACGAGCAGTACTTC. Amino acid sequence: CALDRGETYEQYF.

This clone was counted between two and nine times. The V gene is TRBV13, the J gene TRBJ2-7; D is perhaps TRBD1 (5 bases). Germline V CDR1 and CDR2: PRHDT, FYEKMQ (reference sequence). The CDR3 runs 14 residues. Trimming left V 6 bases short and J 4 bases short, with 16 bases between. CDR3 sequence reads: CASSTGQGKYEQYF. The CDR3 nucleotides are TGTGCCAGCAGTACCGGGCAGGGAAAGTACGAGCAGTACTTC.

The V gene is TRBV7-9, the J gene TRBJ2-7; TRBD2 agrees at 7 bases. Germline assignment: CDR1 SEHNR and CDR2 FQNEAQ (reference sequence). Trimming at V came to 5 bases and at J to 4 bases, leaving 11 bases not matched to a gene. CDR3 size: 15 residues. In DNA form, the CDR3 reads TGTGCCAGCAGCCTAAACGCGGGAGTAGGGTACGAGCAGTACTTC. Encoded protein: CASSLNAGVGYEQYF.

V and J are TRBV5-5 and TRBJ1-2; TRBD1 aligns across 8 bases. With V trimmed by 6 bases and J by 4 bases, 5 bases remained unmatched. This CDR3 comprises 13 residues. CDR1 and CDR2 from the germline V gene are SGHKS and YYEKEE (reference sequence). CDR3 nucleotide sequence: TGTGCCAGCACCGAGACAGGGGCCTATGGCTACACCTTC. This codes for CASTETGAYGYTF.

The table lists this clone with a few counts. The V call is TRBV28, the J call TRBJ2-1; 7 bases match TRBD2. The CDR3 is made up of 15 amino acids. Germline V gene lookup returns CDR1 MDHEN and CDR2 SYDVKM. Germline trimming cut 6 bases from V and 3 bases from J; bases unmatched to any gene: 8. For the CDR3, the DNA is TGTGCCAGCAGGTTTGAGCGGGACGACTACAATGAGCAGTTCTTC. It is translated as CASRFERDDYNEQFF.

The rearrangement uses TRBV5-4 and TRBJ2-3, with TRBD2 matching over 12 bases. Per germline, CDR1 SGHNT and CDR2 YYREEE (reference sequence). The J segment lost 4 bases and the V segment lost 0 bases, leaving 3 bases of the junction unmatched. The CDR3 has 16 amino acids. The CDR3 here is CASSLATSGGPDTQYF. CDR3 nucleotide sequence: TGTGCCAGCAGCTTGGCGACTAGCGGGGGACCAGATACGCAGTATTTT. The entire variable domain, with the rest obtained from reference TRBV5-4 and TRBJ2-3, is as follows: ETGVTQSPTHLIKTRGQQVTLRCSSQSGHNTVSWYQQALGQGPQFIFQYYREEENGRGNFPPRFSGLQFPNYSSELNVNALELDDSALYLCASSLATSGGPDTQYFGPGTRLTVL.

CDR3 sequence: CASSLYSAGGQQYF. CDR3 coding DNA: TGTGCCAGCAGCTTATATTCAGCGGGAGGGCAACAGTACTTC. The chain joins TRBV11-2 to TRBJ2-7; 10 nucleotides agree with TRBD2. V lost 2 bases, J lost 10 bases, and 8 bases stayed unmatched. The CDR3 is made up of 14 amino acids. Germline values: CDR1 SGHAT, CDR2 FQNNGV.

The table lists this clone with a few counts. The chain links TRBV10-3 to TRBJ1-2, with 7 bases that match TRBD1. The V gene end was trimmed by 4 bases and the J gene end by 4 bases; junction bases not matched to a gene: 9. The CDR3 consists of 15 residues. The germline CDR1 and CDR2 sequences are ENHRY and SYGVKD. DNA of the CDR3: TGTGCCATCAGTGGCTCTGACAGGGACTTCTATGGCTACACCTTC. Residues: CAISGSDRDFYGYTF.

This clone has only a few counts. CDR3 nucleotide sequence: TGTGCCAGCAGCGTAGGGACAGGCCGGGGGGCTTTCTTT. This translates into CASSVGTGRGAFF. The genes are TRBV9 and TRBJ1-1; TRBD1 matches 7 bases. J gave up 11 bases and V 0 bases, and 7 bases lay outside the gene matches. The CDR3 length is 13 residues. Per the germline V gene, CDR1 is SGDLS and CDR2 is YYNGEE.

The gene calls are TRBV29-1 and TRBJ2-7; TRBD1 agrees at 9 bases. V shed 6 bases and J 5 bases; nucleotides not matched to a gene: 5. Looked up from germline, CDR1 is SQVTM and CDR2 is ANQGSEA. The CDR3 length is 12 residues. CDR3 protein: CSVGTGNDEQYF. For the CDR3, the DNA is TGCAGCGTCGGGACAGGGAACGACGAGCAGTACTTC.

The genes are TRBV14 and TRBJ2-7; possibly TRBD2 for D (5 bases). Per the germline V gene, CDR1 is SGHDN and CDR2 is FVKESK. The CDR3 totals 15 residues. Between the trimmed V and J ends, which lost 0 bases and 4 bases, there was a span of 13 bases. The chain's CDR3 is CASSQDVAGWYEQYF. In DNA form, the CDR3 reads TGTGCCAGCAGCCAAGACGTCGCGGGTTGGTACGAGCAGTACTTC.

This clone has a handful of counts. J is TRBJ1-4 and V is TRBV6-5; 8 bases match TRBD1. This CDR3 has 15 residues. J lost 0 bases, V lost 5 bases, and 2 bases had no gene match. In germline, CDR1 is MNHEY, CDR2 SVGAGI. The CDR3 loop is CASSGQGATNEKLFF. The CDR3 nucleotides are TGTGCCAGCAGTGGACAGGGAGCAACTAATGAAAAACTGTTTTTT.

This clone was observed a few times. This chain connects TRBV7-8 to TRBJ2-5, with TRBD1 as a possible D gene (6 bases). The CDR3 totals 14 residues. V lost 4 bases and J lost 5, with 14 bases in between. The germline V gene has CDR1 SGHVS and CDR2 FQNEAQ. The CDR3 DNA is TGTGCCAGCAGCTCAACAGGGTTTTTGGAGACCCAGTACTTC. Translating gives CASSSTGFLETQYF. Drawing the rest from reference TRBV7-8 and TRBJ2-5, the complete variable domain is GAGVSQSPRYKVAKRGQDVALRCDPISGHVSLFWYQQALGQGPEFLTYFQNEAQLDKSGLPSDRFFAERPEGSVSTLKIQRTQQEDSAVYLCASSSTGFLETQYFGPGTRLLVL.

The rearrangement joins TRBV6-1 to TRBJ2-6; TRBD1 is a possible D gene (6 bases). CDR3 length equals 14 residues. Trimming pared 7 bases from V and 4 bases from J, leaving 11 bases between. The germline CDR1 and CDR2 sequences are MNHNS and SASEGT. The CDR3 bases are TGTGCCAGCATCAGGGGCGGAGGGGCCAACGTCCTGACTTTC. As protein: CASIRGGGANVLTF.

The chain employs TRBV6-4 and TRBJ2-2, with a weak D call TRBD2 (5 bases). This CDR3 contains 13 residues. CDR1 MRHNA and CDR2 SNTAGT come from the germline V gene. The V and J ends lost 4 bases and 7 bases respectively, with 10 bases between them. Written as DNA, the CDR3 is TGTGCCAGCAGTGCCGGACTTGGCGGGGAGCTGTTTTTT. Translation: CASSAGLGGELFF.